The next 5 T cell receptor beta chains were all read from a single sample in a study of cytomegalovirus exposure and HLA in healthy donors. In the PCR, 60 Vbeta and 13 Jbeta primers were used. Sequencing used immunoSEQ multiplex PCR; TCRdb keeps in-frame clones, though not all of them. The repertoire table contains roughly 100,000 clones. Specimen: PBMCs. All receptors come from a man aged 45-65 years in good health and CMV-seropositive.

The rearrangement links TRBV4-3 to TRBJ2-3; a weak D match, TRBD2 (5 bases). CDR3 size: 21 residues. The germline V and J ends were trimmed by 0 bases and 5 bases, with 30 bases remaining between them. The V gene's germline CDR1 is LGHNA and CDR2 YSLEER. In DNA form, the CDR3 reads TGCGCCAGCAGCCAAGATTTTCTAGCAGGACGCCACATCCATCGTGGAGATACGCAGTATTTT. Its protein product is CASSQDFLAGRHIHRGDTQYF.

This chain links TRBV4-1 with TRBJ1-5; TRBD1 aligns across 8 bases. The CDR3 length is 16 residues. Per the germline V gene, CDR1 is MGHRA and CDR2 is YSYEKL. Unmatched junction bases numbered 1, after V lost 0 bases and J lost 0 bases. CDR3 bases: TGCGCCAGCAGCCAAGATACAGGGGGTAGCAATCAGCCCCAGCATTTT. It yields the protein CASSQDTGGSNQPQHF.

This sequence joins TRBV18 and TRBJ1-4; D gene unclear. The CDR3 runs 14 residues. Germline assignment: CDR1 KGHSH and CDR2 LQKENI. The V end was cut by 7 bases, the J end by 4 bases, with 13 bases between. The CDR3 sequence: CASFTRGDNEKLFF. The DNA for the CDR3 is TGTGCCAGCTTCACCCGGGGAGATAATGAAAAACTGTTTTTT.

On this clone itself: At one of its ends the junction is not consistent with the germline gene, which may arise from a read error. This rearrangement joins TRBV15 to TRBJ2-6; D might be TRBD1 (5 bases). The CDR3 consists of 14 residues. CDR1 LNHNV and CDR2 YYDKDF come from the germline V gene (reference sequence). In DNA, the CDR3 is TGTGCCACCAGCAGAGAGGGGCTGGGGTATCGACTGGTTTTC. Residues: CATSREGLGYRLVF.

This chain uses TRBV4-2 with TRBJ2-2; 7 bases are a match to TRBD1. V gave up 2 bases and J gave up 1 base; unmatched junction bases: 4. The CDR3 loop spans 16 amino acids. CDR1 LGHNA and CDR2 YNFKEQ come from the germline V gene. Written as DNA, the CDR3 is TGTGCCAGCAGCCAAATCGGGACAGAGAACACCGGGGAGCTGTTTTTT. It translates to CASSQIGTENTGELFF.